This TCR beta chain emerged from a study of blood T cell repertoires in COVID-19. Across the study: The samples span acute and convalescent COVID-19 from the United States, Italy and Spain. The analysed material was cDNA or gDNA that came from T cells, B-cell-depleted T cells, or PBMCs.

This clone was seen more than once but under ten times. V lost 5 bases to trimming and J lost 5 bases; unmatched junction nucleotides: 9. The CDR3 has 15 residues. CDR1 is SEHNR and CDR2 is FQNEAQ in the germline V gene (reference sequence). Measured with immunoSEQ multiplex PCR; TCRdb has only the in-frame clones, and not every one. The data contain 110,000 or so clones, over 70% of them singletons. Sequenced input: peripheral blood. The V and J genes are TRBV7-9 and TRBJ2-7; the match to TRBD1 covers 10 bases. The receptor was isolated from a man aged 50 to 60 with acute or convalescent COVID-19. CDR3 in amino acids: CASSGAGTGANEQYF. In nucleotides, the CDR3 is TGTGCCAGCAGCGGGGCCGGGACAGGGGCCAACGAGCAGTACTTC.